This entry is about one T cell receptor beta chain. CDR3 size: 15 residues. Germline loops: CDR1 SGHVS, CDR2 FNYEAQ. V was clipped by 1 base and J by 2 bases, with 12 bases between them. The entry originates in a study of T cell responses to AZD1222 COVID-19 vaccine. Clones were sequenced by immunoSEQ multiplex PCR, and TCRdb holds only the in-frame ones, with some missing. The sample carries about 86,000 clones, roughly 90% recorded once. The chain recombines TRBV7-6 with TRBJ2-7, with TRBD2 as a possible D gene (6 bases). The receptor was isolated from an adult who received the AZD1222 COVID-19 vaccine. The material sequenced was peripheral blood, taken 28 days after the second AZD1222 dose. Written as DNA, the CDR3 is TGTGCCAGCAGCTTAGGACTAGGGGCGCCCTACGAGCAGTACTTC. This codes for CASSLGLGAPYEQYF. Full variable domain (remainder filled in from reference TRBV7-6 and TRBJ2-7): GAGVSQSPRYKVTKRGQDVALRCDPISGHVSLYWYRQALGQGPEFLTYFNYEAQQDKSGLPNDRFSAERPEGSISTLTIQRTEQRDSAMYRCASSLGLGAPYEQYFGPGTRLTVT.